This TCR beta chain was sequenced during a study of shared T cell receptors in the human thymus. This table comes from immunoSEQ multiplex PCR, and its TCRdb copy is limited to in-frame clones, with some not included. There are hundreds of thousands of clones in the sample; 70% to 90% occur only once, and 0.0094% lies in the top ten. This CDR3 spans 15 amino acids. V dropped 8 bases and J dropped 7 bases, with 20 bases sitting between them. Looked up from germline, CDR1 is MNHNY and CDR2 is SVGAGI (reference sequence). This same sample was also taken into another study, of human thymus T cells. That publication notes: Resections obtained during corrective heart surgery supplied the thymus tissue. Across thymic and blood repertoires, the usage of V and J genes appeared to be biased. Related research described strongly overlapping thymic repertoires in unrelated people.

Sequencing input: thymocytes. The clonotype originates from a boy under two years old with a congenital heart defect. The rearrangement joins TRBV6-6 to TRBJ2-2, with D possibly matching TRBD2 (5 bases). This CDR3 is CASRMYPRRNGELFF. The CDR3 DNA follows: TGTGCCAGCCGGATGTATCCTCGGAGGAACGGGGAGCTGTTTTTT.